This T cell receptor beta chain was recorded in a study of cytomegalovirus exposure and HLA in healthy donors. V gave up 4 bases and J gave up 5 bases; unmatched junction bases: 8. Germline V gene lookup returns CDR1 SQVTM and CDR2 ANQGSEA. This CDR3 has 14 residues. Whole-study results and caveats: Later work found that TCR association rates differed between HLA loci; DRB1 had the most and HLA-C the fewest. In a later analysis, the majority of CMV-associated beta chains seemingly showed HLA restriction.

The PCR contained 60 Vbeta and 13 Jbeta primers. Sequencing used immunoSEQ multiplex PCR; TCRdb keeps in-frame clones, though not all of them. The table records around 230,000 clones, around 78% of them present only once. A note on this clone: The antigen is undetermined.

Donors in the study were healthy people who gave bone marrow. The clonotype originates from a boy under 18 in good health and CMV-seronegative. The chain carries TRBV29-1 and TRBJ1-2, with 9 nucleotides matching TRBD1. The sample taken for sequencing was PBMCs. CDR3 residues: CSVAGDRAKYGYTF. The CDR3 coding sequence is TGCAGCGTTGCCGGGGACAGGGCAAAGTATGGCTACACCTTC.